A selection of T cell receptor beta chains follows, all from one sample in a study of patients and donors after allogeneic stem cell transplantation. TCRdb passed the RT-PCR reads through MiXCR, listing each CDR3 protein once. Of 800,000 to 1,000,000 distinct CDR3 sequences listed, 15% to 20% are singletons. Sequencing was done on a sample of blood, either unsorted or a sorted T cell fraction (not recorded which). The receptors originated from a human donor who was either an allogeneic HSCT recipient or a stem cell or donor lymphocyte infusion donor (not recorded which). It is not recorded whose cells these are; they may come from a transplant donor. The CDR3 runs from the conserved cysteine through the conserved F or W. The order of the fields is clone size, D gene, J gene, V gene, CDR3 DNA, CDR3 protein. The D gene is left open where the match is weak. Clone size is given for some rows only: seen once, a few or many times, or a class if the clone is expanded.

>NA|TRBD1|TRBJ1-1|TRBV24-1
TGTGCCACCAGTGACCCGAACAGGGGGCGAGAAGCTTTCTTT
CATSDPNRGREAFF
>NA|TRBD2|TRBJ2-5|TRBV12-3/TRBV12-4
TGTGCCAGCAGTTTAACCCCTAGCGGGGGCAAAGAGACCCAGTACTTC
CASSLTPSGGKETQYF
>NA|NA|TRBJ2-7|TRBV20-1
TGCAGTGCTAGAGTCGACTACCCGCCCTACGAGCAGTACTTC
CSARVDYPPYEQYF
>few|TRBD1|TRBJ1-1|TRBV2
TGTGCCAGCAGCCTGGCCAGACAGGGGAGGGCTTTCTTT
CASSLARQGRAFF
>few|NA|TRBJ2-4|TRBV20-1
TGCAGTGCGTTCGAGGGTAGCAGGAACATTCAGTACTTC
CSAFEGSRNIQYF
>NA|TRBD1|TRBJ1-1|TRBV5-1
TGCGCCAGCAGCCTATCGGGACAGCTAAACACTGAAGCTTTCTTT
CASSLSGQLNTEAFF
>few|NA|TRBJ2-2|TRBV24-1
TGTGCCACCAGCGACCCCAAGCCGGGACTGCGGTACACCGGGGAGCTGTTTTTT
CATSDPKPGLRYTGELFF
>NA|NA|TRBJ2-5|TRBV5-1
TGCGCCAGCAGTTTCGGAGGGCCCCGGGAGACCCAGTACTTC
CASSFGGPRETQYF
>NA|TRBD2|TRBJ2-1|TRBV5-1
TGCGCCAGCAGCCCCGGACTAGCGGGAGGGAAACTGTACAATGAGCAGTTCTTC
CASSPGLAGGKLYNEQFF
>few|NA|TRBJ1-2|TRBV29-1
TGCAGCGTTGAAGATGAGAGATCGAACTATGGCTACACCTTC
CSVEDERSNYGYTF
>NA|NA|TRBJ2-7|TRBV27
TGTGCCAGCAGTGTAACAGGGTCCCTGTCCTACGAGCAGTACTTC
CASSVTGSLSYEQYF
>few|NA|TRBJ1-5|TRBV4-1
TGCGCCAGCAGCCAAGATGCGCGGAATCAGCCCCAGCATTTT
CASSQDARNQPQHF
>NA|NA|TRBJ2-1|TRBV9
TGTGCCAGCAGCGTATCCAGCCCAAGATACAATGAGCAGTTCTTC
CASSVSSPRYNEQFF
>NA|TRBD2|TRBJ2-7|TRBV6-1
TGTGCCAGCAGTGAAAGGGGAAGGGAGGGCCTCAACGAGCAGTACTTC
CASSERGREGLNEQYF
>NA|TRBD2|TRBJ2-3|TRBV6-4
TGTGCCAGCAGTTCTAGCGGGGGGGCCGCAGATACGCAGTATTTT
CASSSSGGAADTQYF
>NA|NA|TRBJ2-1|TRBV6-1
TGTGCCACCAAACAAGGACTTCCCAATGAGCAGTTCTTC
CATKQGLPNEQFF
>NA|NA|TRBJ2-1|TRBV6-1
TGTGCCAGCAGTGATGGTGCCCTAGGGGGAGGTGAGCAGTTCTTC
CASSDGALGGGEQFF
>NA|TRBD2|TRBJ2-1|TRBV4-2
TGTGCCAGCAGCCAAGAGAGCGGGAGAAATGAGCAGTTCTTC
CASSQESGRNEQFF
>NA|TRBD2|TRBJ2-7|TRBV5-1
TGCGCCAGCGTCGCGGGAGTTGGAGGAAGGGAGCAGTACTTC
CASVAGVGGREQYF
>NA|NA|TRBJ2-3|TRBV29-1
TGCAGCGTTTTCCAAAACACAGATACGCAGTATTTT
CSVFQNTDTQYF
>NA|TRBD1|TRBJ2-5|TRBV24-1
TGTGCCACCAGTGATGGCATCGGACAGGGAGAGACCCAGTACTTC
CATSDGIGQGETQYF
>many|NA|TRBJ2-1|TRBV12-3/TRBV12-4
TGTGCCAGCAGTTTATTAGGGGTGGCCTACAATGAGCAGTTCTTC
CASSLLGVAYNEQFF
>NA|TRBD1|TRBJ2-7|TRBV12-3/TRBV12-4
TGTGCCAGCAGTTTGGGCCGGGACAGGGGCTACGAGCAGTACTTC
CASSLGRDRGYEQYF
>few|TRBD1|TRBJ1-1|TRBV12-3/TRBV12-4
TGTGCCAGCAGACTACAGGGGCCCACTGAAGCTTTCTTT
CASRLQGPTEAFF
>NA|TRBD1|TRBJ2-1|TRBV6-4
TGTGCCAGCAGTCCTTCCTCCGGGACAGGGGACAATGAGCAGTTCTTC
CASSPSSGTGDNEQFF
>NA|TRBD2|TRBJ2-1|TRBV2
TGTGCCAGCAGGGGACTAGCGGGAGACGGCAATGAGCAGTTCTTC
CASRGLAGDGNEQFF
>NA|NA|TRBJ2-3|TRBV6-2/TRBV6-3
TGTGCCAGCAGGAGAGGGAGCGCTGGCACAGATACGCAGTATTTT
CASRRGSAGTDTQYF
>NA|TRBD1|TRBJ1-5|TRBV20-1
TGCAGTGCCCAGGGGGGGATACAGGGCGGTCAGCCCCAGCATTTT
CSAQGGIQGGQPQHF
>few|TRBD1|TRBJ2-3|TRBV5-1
TGCGCCAGCAGCTTGGACAGGGGGTTGGAAGATACGCAGTATTTT
CASSLDRGLEDTQYF